The 13 T cell receptor beta chains in this list originate from one sample, sequenced in a study of T cell responses to AZD1222 COVID-19 vaccine. Method: immunoSEQ multiplex PCR; TCRdb's copy keeps in-frame clones and lacks some. The data contain some 100,000 clones, around 83% of them singletons. Sequenced here: peripheral blood, sampled 28 days after the second AZD1222 dose. These receptors all come from an adult who received the AZD1222 COVID-19 vaccine.

The chain has TRBV5-1 and TRBJ2-5, with TRBD2 identical over 14 bases. CDR3 size: 16 residues. Trimming cost V 4 bases and J 2 bases; bases outside gene matches: 4. CDR1 SGHRS and CDR2 YFSETQ come from the germline V gene. This chain's CDR3 is CASSPGLAGAQETQYF. CDR3 coding DNA: TGCGCCAGCAGCCCGGGACTAGCGGGGGCACAAGAGACCCAGTACTTC.

V gene TRBV27 combines with J gene TRBJ2-6; 7 positions match TRBD1. Germline trimming cut 6 bases from V and 0 bases from J; bases unmatched to any gene: 14. Germline V gene lookup returns CDR1 MNHEY and CDR2 SMNVEV (reference sequence). The CDR3 sequence is 19 residues long. The DNA of the CDR3 is TGTGCCAGCAGGAACCCACCTTTGGGACAGAGCTCTGGGGCCAACGTCCTGACTTTC. The encoded protein is CASRNPPLGQSSGANVLTF.

This chain connects TRBV28 to TRBJ2-7; the match to TRBD2 covers 7 bases. The junction had 13 bases not matched to a gene; V was cut back by 7 bases and J by 1 base. This CDR3 is 16 amino acids long. Germline V gene sequence: CDR1 MDHEN, CDR2 SYDVKM. CDR3 sequence: CASMPKWSSGSYEQYF. The CDR3 DNA reads TGTGCCAGCATGCCCAAATGGTCTAGCGGTTCCTACGAGCAGTACTTC.

The chain employs TRBV5-1 and TRBJ2-7; tentatively, D is TRBD1 (6 bases). The CDR3 loop spans 15 amino acids. Per germline, CDR1 SGHRS and CDR2 YFSETQ. Trimming left V 4 bases short and J 4 bases short, with 18 bases between. The CDR3: CASSRLGAGEYEQYF. For the CDR3, the DNA is TGCGCCAGCAGCCGGCTTGGGGCAGGGGAATACGAGCAGTACTTC.

This clone was picked up a small number of times. The rearrangement joins TRBV29-1 to TRBJ1-3; the D is unclear. The CDR3 totals 14 residues. Germline lookup yields CDR1 SQVTM and CDR2 ANQGSEA. The CDR3 DNA is TGCAGTTATAGCCCCACGAGCTCTGGAAACACCATATATTTT. Amino acid sequence: CSYSPTSSGNTIYF.

The chain carries TRBV18 and TRBJ1-2; TRBD1 aligns across 7 bases. The CDR3 sequence is 15 residues long. Trimming cost V 8 bases and J 5 bases; bases outside gene matches: 14. Looked up from germline, CDR1 is KGHSH and CDR2 is LQKENI. In nucleotides, the CDR3 is TGTGCCAGCACCAACGAGACAGGGATGATTTATGGCTACACCTTC. Amino acids: CASTNETGMIYGYTF.

This clone was counted once. The V and J genes are TRBV19 and TRBJ1-4; 10 nucleotides match TRBD1. The germline CDR1 and CDR2 sequences are LNHDA and SQIVND (reference sequence). V trimming: 2 bases; J trimming: 7 bases; junction bases outside the gene matches: 7. This CDR3 has 16 amino acids. CDR3 region: CASSITPGTGVEKLFF. The CDR3 bases are TGTGCCAGTAGTATAACGCCCGGGACAGGGGTTGAAAAACTGTTTTTT.

This chain connects TRBV6-5 to TRBJ2-3; tentative D call: TRBD2 (6 bases). The CDR3 sequence is 12 residues long. V lost 5 bases and J 4 bases, leaving 7 bases between the germline ends. Germline-derived CDR1 and CDR2 are MNHEY and SVGAGI. The CDR3, as DNA: TGTGCCAGCAGTCGACTAGCAGATACGCAGTATTTT. It is translated as CASSRLADTQYF.

The table lists this clone with a few counts. J is TRBJ1-1 and V is TRBV28; D gene ambiguous. Trimming stripped 6 bases from V and 3 bases from J, with 5 bases between. CDR1 MDHEN and CDR2 SYDVKM come from the germline V gene. The CDR3 spans 11 residues. CDR3 region: CASSEDTEAFF. The CDR3 DNA reads as TGTGCCAGCAGCGAGGACACTGAAGCTTTCTTT.

The chain joins TRBV19 to TRBJ2-5; 12 positions match TRBD2. CDR3 length equals 15 residues. Germline CDR1 reads LNHDA; CDR2 reads SQIVND (reference sequence). Trimming removed 5 bases from V and 5 bases from J; junction bases left unmatched: 6. As DNA, the CDR3 is TGTGCCAGTAGTCCAACGGGACTAGCGGGCGAGACCCAGTACTTC. Translated: CASSPTGLAGETQYF.

The chain employs TRBV4-3 and TRBJ2-1, with TRBD2 as a possible D gene (5 bases). This CDR3 is 14 amino acids long. Germline assignment: CDR1 LGHNA and CDR2 YSLEER. The V and J ends lost 1 base and 5 bases respectively, with 9 bases between them. The CDR3 nucleotides are TGCGCCAGCAGCCAAGGGGGAGACCACAATGAGCAGTTCTTC. Protein product: CASSQGGDHNEQFF.

This rearrangement joins TRBV7-9 to TRBJ1-3, with D possibly matching TRBD1 (6 bases). Germline V lookup: CDR1 SEHNR, CDR2 FQNEAQ (reference sequence). Trimming took off 1 base at V and 8 bases at J, with 18 bases between the two ends. The CDR3 extends over 16 amino acids. CDR3 DNA sequence: TGTGCCAGCAGCTTAGTTCATGTCGGGGGCCGGGACACCATATATTTT. Amino acids: CASSLVHVGGRDTIYF.

This clone was seen once. This sequence joins TRBV4-1 and TRBJ2-1, with 15 bases identical to TRBD2. With 3 bases clipped from V and 6 bases from J, the junction kept 12 bases outside the gene matches. Germline V gives CDR1 MGHRA, CDR2 YSYEKL. This CDR3 has 19 amino acids. The CDR3, as DNA: TGCGCCAGCAGCCACCCGGGACTAGCGGGGGGCCCCGGCGTCAATGAGCAGTTCTTC. Its protein product is CASSHPGLAGGPGVNEQFF.